The clone carrying this TCR beta chain rates as hyperexpanded (1% or more). V was trimmed by 3 bases and J by 1 base, leaving 13 bases between them. Germline values: CDR1 LGHNA, CDR2 YNFKEQ. The CDR3 runs 15 residues. The data were taken from a study of circulating CD8 cells and anti-PD-1 response in melanoma. The QIAseq Immune Repertoire TCR panel built the libraries from roughly 15 ng of total RNA. MiXCR, run by TCRdb on the reads, gives a single entry per CDR3 protein. The sample lists 500 to 750 distinct CDR3 sequences; around 5.8% were seen once. Four subsets defined by PD-1 and/or TIGIT were sorted from live CD3+CD8+TCRalphabeta+ cells.

The specimen comprised CD8+ T cells from PBMCs, sampled at baseline or after one month of anti-PD-1 therapy (not recorded which). This clonotype was sampled from a human donor with melanoma. The rearrangement links TRBV4-2 to TRBJ2-7; possibly TRBD1 for D (6 bases). CDR3 loop: CASSQGATASYEQYF. DNA for the CDR3: TGTGCCAGCAGCCAGGGGGCTACAGCTTCCTACGAGCAGTACTTC.